Below, 27 T cell receptor beta chains from the same sample are listed, as sequenced in a study of blood T cell repertoires in COVID-19. Sequencing was performed with immunoSEQ multiplex PCR; in TCRdb, only in-frame clones are kept and a portion is missing. Of 100,000 to 150,000 clones listed, around 86% are singletons. The sample comprised peripheral blood. Every receptor here comes from a middle-aged man with active or convalescent COVID-19.

This chain joins TRBV7-9 and TRBJ1-5; the D gene is possibly TRBD1 (5 bases). The V and J ends lost 3 bases and 3 bases respectively, with 15 bases between them. The V gene's germline CDR1 is SEHNR and CDR2 FQNEAQ (reference sequence). CDR3 length equals 16 residues. This chain's CDR3 is CASSLGQGGANQPQHF. In DNA form, the CDR3 reads TGTGCCAGCAGCTTGGGGCAGGGTGGTGCCAATCAGCCCCAGCATTTT.

The chain employs TRBV12-3 or TRBV12-4 and TRBJ1-2; D is ambiguous. Deletions cut 1 base from V and 5 bases from J, with 8 bases between. CDR3 length: 13 residues. CDR3 coding DNA: TGTGCCAGCAGTTTAGGTCGGGGATATGGCTACACCTTC. This encodes CASSLGRGYGYTF.

The chain combines TRBV6-5 with TRBJ1-4; TRBD1 matches at 10 bases. The germline gives CDR1 MNHEY, CDR2 SVGAGI. This CDR3 is built from 14 residues. The junction had 4 bases not matched to a gene; V was cut back by 7 bases and J by 5 bases. DNA for the CDR3: TGTGCCAGCACCTCGGGACAGGGGAATGAAAAACTGTTTTTT. As protein: CASTSGQGNEKLFF.

The CDR3 DNA is TGTGCCAGCAGCTCGGGACTAGCGCAAGAGACCCAGTACTTC. It encodes CASSSGLAQETQYF. The V and J genes are TRBV11-3 and TRBJ2-5; 10 nucleotides match TRBD2. CDR3 length equals 14 residues. CDR1 is SGHNT, CDR2 YENEEA, per germline. V was clipped by 4 bases and J by 2 bases; unmatched bases: 1.

The chain joins TRBV11-1 to TRBJ2-5; no firm D call. From germline, CDR1 is SGHAT and CDR2 FQDESV (reference sequence). The ends were cut back, 2 bases at V and 1 base at J, with 14 bases in the middle. This CDR3 region has 16 residues. This chain's CDR3 is CASSLLATPIQETQYF. CDR3 bases: TGTGCCAGCAGCTTATTAGCTACCCCCATCCAAGAGACCCAGTACTTC.

V usage is TRBV9 and J usage is TRBJ2-7, with 10 bases matching TRBD1. V shed 4 bases and J 6 bases; nucleotides not matched to a gene: 10. This CDR3 has 15 amino acids. CDR1 is SGDLS and CDR2 is YYNGEE in the germline V gene. The CDR3 DNA reads TGTGCCAGCAGCTTCTCGGGACAGGGGTATGCCGAGCAGTACTTC. Its translation: CASSFSGQGYAEQYF.

The chain uses TRBV7-7 and TRBJ2-5; D is undetermined. V was clipped by 1 base and J by 1 base, with 4 bases between them. Germline CDR1 SSHAT, CDR2 FNYEAQ (reference sequence). There are 13 residues in the CDR3. The CDR3 reads CASSLDSQETQYF. The CDR3 DNA is TGTGCCAGCAGCTTAGACAGCCAAGAGACCCAGTACTTC.

This chain links TRBV6-5 with TRBJ1-4; D not resolved. The CDR3 sequence is 11 residues long. V was trimmed by 2 bases and J by 8 bases, leaving 3 bases between them. Germline CDR1 reads MNHEY; CDR2 reads SVGAGI. The CDR3: CASSYEEKLFF. As DNA, the CDR3 is TGTGCCAGCAGTTACGAGGAAAAACTGTTTTTT.

Written as DNA, the CDR3 is TGTGCCAGCAGCTTGGGCTCGGGGGACACTGAAGCTTTCTTT. Translated: CASSLGSGDTEAFF. The chain has TRBV5-4 and TRBJ1-1; D possibly corresponds to TRBD1 (5 bases). CDR3 length: 14 amino acids. From germline, CDR1 is SGHNT and CDR2 YYREEE (reference sequence). The V and J ends lost 0 bases and 3 bases respectively, with 9 bases between them. The variable domain in full, with the rest retrieved from reference TRBV5-4 and TRBJ1-1, is ETGVTQSPTHLIKTRGQQVTLRCSSQSGHNTVSWYQQALGQGPQFIFQYYREEENGRGNFPPRFSGLQFPNYSSELNVNALELDDSALYLCASSLGSGDTEAFFGQGTRLTVV.

The gene calls are TRBV10-2 and TRBJ2-2; TRBD2 aligns across 10 bases. CDR1 and CDR2 (germline): WSHSY, SAAADI. With 0 bases clipped from V and 6 bases from J, the junction kept 19 bases outside the gene matches. The CDR3 sequence is 21 residues long. The CDR3 region has the DNA TGCGCCAGCAGTGAGTCGTATATGGGACTAGCGCGACCGACTGGGCCCGGGGAGCTGTTTTTT. Protein: CASSESYMGLARPTGPGELFF.

J is TRBJ2-5 and V is TRBV2, with a possible D match to TRBD2 (5 bases). Per the germline V gene, CDR1 is SNHLY and CDR2 is FYNNEI. This CDR3 region has 13 residues. V was cut by 4 bases and J by 5 bases, with 11 bases left in between. CDR3 in amino acids: CASSGGSVETQYF. The CDR3 coding sequence is TGTGCCAGCAGTGGGGGTAGCGTTGAGACCCAGTACTTC.

The sample holds a few counts of this clone. The junction departs from germline at one end; a sequencing error may be responsible. The chain has TRBV7-9 and TRBJ1-1; a weak D match, TRBD1 (5 bases). There are 15 residues in the CDR3. Germline loops: CDR1 SEHNR, CDR2 FQNEAQ (reference sequence). DNA for the CDR3: TGTGCAAGCATCGGGGGAGGCAGAAGGTACACTGAAGCTTTCTTT. This sequence encodes CASIGGGRRYTEAFF.

The V call is TRBV11-1, the J call TRBJ1-5; unclear D gene. The CDR3 covers 13 residues. Trimming removed 2 bases at V and 6 bases at J, with 8 bases between. CDR1 is SGHAT and CDR2 is FQDESV in the germline V gene (reference sequence). This CDR3 is CASSLLPGQPQHF. CDR3 DNA: TGTGCCAGCAGCTTACTGCCCGGTCAGCCCCAGCATTTT. Full variable domain (remainder filled in from reference TRBV11-1 and TRBJ1-5): EAEVAQSPRYKITEKSQAVAFWCDPISGHATLYWYRQILGQGPELLVQFQDESVVDDSQLPKDRFSAERLKGVDSTLKIQPAELGDSAMYLCASSLLPGQPQHFGDGTRLSIL.

The chain employs TRBV19 and TRBJ1-5; 11 nucleotides align to TRBD1. V lost 4 bases and J lost 1; bases outside the gene matches: 3. The germline gives CDR1 LNHDA, CDR2 SQIVND (reference sequence). This CDR3 contains 16 residues. The CDR3 region has the DNA TGTGCCAGTAGTAATCGGGACAGGGGGAGCAATCAGCCCCAGCATTTT. Its translation is CASSNRDRGSNQPQHF. The full variable domain, its missing parts supplied by reference TRBV19 and TRBJ1-5, is DGGITQSPKYLFRKEGQNVTLSCEQNLNHDAMYWYRQDPGQGLRLIYYSQIVNDFQKGDIAEGYSVSREKKESFPLTVTSAQKNPTAFYLCASSNRDRGSNQPQHFGDGTRLSIL.

This clone has just one count. The chain is built from TRBV30 and TRBJ1-4, with TRBD1 identical over 11 bases. Germline V lookup: CDR1 GTSNPN, CDR2 SVGIG (reference sequence). V dropped 2 bases and J dropped 7; count of bases not matched to a gene: 3. This CDR3 has 14 amino acids. For the CDR3, the DNA is TGTGCCTGGAGTTCGGGACAGGGGGGTGAAAAACTGTTTTTT. Translating it yields CAWSSGQGGEKLFF.

The chain uses TRBV5-4 and TRBJ1-5; TRBD1 is a possible D gene (6 bases). V shed 9 bases and J shed 2 bases, with 15 bases lying between them. The CDR3 runs 14 residues. Germline V lookup: CDR1 SGHNT, CDR2 YYREEE (reference sequence). The CDR3 DNA sequence: TGTGCCATCCCACAGGGTTATGGCAATCAGCCCCAGCATTTT. This codes for CAIPQGYGNQPQHF.

The chain recombines TRBV5-1 with TRBJ2-1, with D possibly being TRBD2 (6 bases). This CDR3 region has 16 residues. The V gene's germline CDR1 is SGHRS and CDR2 YFSETQ. Trimming stripped 2 bases from V and 0 bases from J, with 12 bases between. In nucleotides, the CDR3 is TGCGCCAGCAGCTTAGGGACTTCCAGCTCCTACAATGAGCAGTTCTTC. Its translation: CASSLGTSSSYNEQFF.

The chain has TRBV5-1 and TRBJ2-7; 13 bases match TRBD2. The J segment lost 4 bases and the V segment lost 4 bases, leaving 5 bases of the junction unmatched. CDR3 length equals 15 residues. The germline gives CDR1 SGHRS, CDR2 YFSETQ. The CDR3 nucleotides read TGCGCCAGCAGCATGTCGGGACTAGCGGGGTACGAGCAGTACTTC. Translated, it gives CASSMSGLAGYEQYF.

The V gene is TRBV9, the J gene TRBJ2-6; TRBD2 agrees at 7 bases. CDR1 and CDR2 (germline): SGDLS, YYNGEE. The CDR3 runs to 19 residues. V trimming: 2 bases; J trimming: 4 bases; junction bases outside the gene matches: 15. The chain's CDR3 is CASSVGGGLAAGGANVLTF. For the CDR3, the DNA is TGTGCCAGCAGCGTGGGTGGAGGGCTAGCGGCTGGAGGGGCCAACGTCCTGACTTTC.

This clone was recorded at least ten times. Mismatch with germline at one junction end may stem from a read error. For the CDR3, the DNA is TGTGCCAGCAGTTTAGAGGGGGATGGGACAGGGGACCTCTATGGCTACACCTTC. Encoded protein: CASSLEGDGTGDLYGYTF. This chain joins TRBV7-9 and TRBJ1-2; 10 nucleotides agree with TRBD1. CDR1 SEHNR and CDR2 FQNEAQ come from the germline V gene (reference sequence). The CDR3 extends over 18 amino acids.

The rearrangement uses TRBV2 and TRBJ2-1; 7 bases are a match to TRBD2. There are 11 residues in the CDR3. The V segment lost 6 bases and the J segment 10 bases; nucleotides outside the gene matches: 3. CDR1 is SNHLY and CDR2 is FYNNEI in the germline V gene. The CDR3 loop reads CASRDSGEQFF. The DNA for the CDR3 is TGTGCCAGCAGAGATAGCGGGGAGCAGTTCTTC.

The rearrangement joins TRBV19 to TRBJ1-1; TRBD1 aligns across 9 bases. CDR3 length: 13 residues. Germline lookup yields CDR1 LNHDA and CDR2 SQIVND (reference sequence). The J segment lost 5 bases and the V segment lost 6 bases, leaving 4 bases of the junction unmatched. The CDR3 DNA reads TGTGCCAGTAGCCGACAGGGGGGGACTGAAGCTTTCTTT. Protein: CASSRQGGTEAFF.

Here the CDR3 DNA reads TGCGCCAGCAGTGAAGAGAAAAGCTCCTACAATGAGCAGTTCTTC. Translation: CASSEEKSSYNEQFF. This chain connects TRBV10-1 to TRBJ2-1; D is ambiguous. The V gene lost 3 bases and the J gene lost 0 bases, with 9 bases spanning the gap. Germline CDR1 reads WNHNN; CDR2 reads SYGVQD (reference sequence). This CDR3 has 15 residues.

The V and J genes are TRBV7-2 and TRBJ2-5; 12 nucleotides agree with TRBD2. CDR1 is SGHTA, CDR2 FQGNSA, per germline. The CDR3 has 16 residues. Trimming cost V 5 bases and J 5 bases; bases outside gene matches: 9. The CDR3 loop reads CASSRPSGGAGETQYF. The CDR3 nucleotides are TGTGCCAGCAGCAGACCTAGCGGGGGGGCCGGGGAGACCCAGTACTTC.

The chain combines TRBV20-1 with TRBJ2-3; no definite D call. Trimming shortened V by 5 bases and J by 10 bases, and 13 bases separated the two germline ends. The CDR3 is 11 amino acids. Germline assignment: CDR1 DFQATT and CDR2 SNEGSKA (reference sequence). The CDR3 DNA is TGCAGTGCTCCTAGTCCGTTGGCGCAGTATTTT. It is translated as CSAPSPLAQYF.

V gene TRBV7-8 combines with J gene TRBJ2-7; D might be TRBD2 (6 bases). Looked up from germline, CDR1 is SGHVS and CDR2 is FQNEAQ. The CDR3 has 13 residues. With 3 bases removed from V and 4 bases from J, the gap between germline ends came to 10 bases. CDR3 residues: CASSFGRDYEQYF. CDR3 in DNA: TGTGCCAGCAGCTTCGGGCGGGATTACGAGCAGTACTTC.

This clone was observed once. The chain is built from TRBV28 and TRBJ2-4, with no clear D. V was cut by 3 bases and J by 2 bases, with 8 bases left in between. Germline CDR1 reads MDHEN; CDR2 reads SYDVKM. The CDR3 spans 14 residues. This CDR3 reads CASSFEISKNIQYF. CDR3 bases: TGTGCCAGCAGTTTTGAGATTTCCAAAAACATTCAGTACTTC. Based on the CDR3 plus reference TRBV28 and TRBJ2-4, the full variable domain is DVKVTQSSRYLVKRTGEKVFLECVQDMDHENMFWYRQDPGLGLRLIYFSYDVKMKEKGDIPEGYSVSREKKERFSLILESASTNQTSMYLCASSFEISKNIQYFGAGTRLSVL.